What follows are 19 T cell receptor beta chains derived from one specimen sequenced in a study of CD8 T cells in ankylosing spondylitis. The antigens of these receptors remain unknown. TCRdb independently ran MiXCR on the 5' RACE reads; one entry per CDR3 protein. This sample carries some 240,000 distinct CDR3 sequences, about 7% of them seen once, and the ten largest clones take 14%. Study-level points and caveats: Ankylosing spondylitis blood appeared to carry a characteristic TCR beta motif of eight or nine highly homologous variants.

The specimen was blood, either unsorted or a sorted T cell fraction (not recorded which). These receptors all come from a male donor with ankylosing spondylitis.

This clonotype was picked up many times. V is TRBV5-6 and J is TRBJ2-3, with a possible D match to TRBD2 (6 bases). This CDR3 spans 16 amino acids. Between the trimmed V and J ends, which lost 0 bases and 6 bases, there was a span of 17 bases. Germline V lookup: CDR1 SGHDT, CDR2 YYEEEE. CDR3 nucleotides: TGTGCCAGCAGCTTGGCGGGGGACGCTACTCCCGATACGCAGTATTTT. This encodes CASSLAGDATPDTQYF.

J is TRBJ2-1 and V is TRBV6-5, with D perhaps TRBD2 (6 bases). The ends were cut back, 2 bases at V and 3 bases at J, with 11 bases in the middle. This CDR3 spans 15 amino acids. Germline V gene sequence: CDR1 MNHEY, CDR2 SVGAGI. DNA for the CDR3: TGTGCCAGCAGTTACGGGAGGATCAACTACAATGAGCAGTTCTTC. Translating it yields CASSYGRINYNEQFF.

Many counts were recorded for this clonotype. J is TRBJ1-2 and V is TRBV20-1; D unresolved. The germline V and J ends were trimmed by 6 bases and 3 bases, with 8 bases remaining between them. Germline V lookup: CDR1 DFQATT, CDR2 SNEGSKA (reference sequence). The CDR3 runs to 11 residues. CDR3 residues: CSAQSHYGYTF. CDR3 sequence (DNA): TGCAGTGCCCAATCCCACTATGGCTACACCTTC.

This clonotype was recorded many times. The chain couples TRBV18 to TRBJ1-1, with TRBD1 matching over 7 bases. CDR1 and CDR2 (germline): KGHSH, LQKENI. V shed 5 bases, J shed 1 base, and the junction held 7 bases outside the gene matches. The CDR3 consists of 15 residues. The DNA for the CDR3 is TGTGCCAGCTCAGCAACGGGACAGAGGAACACTGAAGCTTTCTTT. Its translation is CASSATGQRNTEAFF. The variable domain in full, completed from reference TRBV18 and TRBJ1-1, reads NAGVMQNPRHLVRRRGQEARLRCSPMKGHSHVYWYRQLPEEGLKFMVYLQKENIIDESGMPKERFSAEFPKEGPSILRIQQVVRGDSAAYFCASSATGQRNTEAFFGQGTRLTVV.

This clonotype was observed many times. V gene TRBV4-2 combines with J gene TRBJ2-7, with D possibly being TRBD2 (7 bases). This CDR3 contains 17 residues. Trimming took off 0 bases at V and 0 bases at J, with 15 bases between the two ends. Germline CDR1 LGHNA, CDR2 YNFKEQ. For the CDR3, the DNA is TGTGCCAGCAGCCAAGATCTCGGCGGGGGCCTCTCCTACGAGCAGTACTTC. The encoded protein is CASSQDLGGGLSYEQYF.

There are many counts of this clonotype. This sequence joins TRBV5-1 and TRBJ2-1, with TRBD2 identical over 10 bases. CDR1 is SGHRS and CDR2 is YFSETQ in the germline V gene. V trimming: 4 bases; J trimming: 6 bases; junction bases outside the gene matches: 7. The length of the CDR3 is 15 residues. The CDR3 coding sequence is TGCGCCAGCAGCCGGACTAGCGGAAGCGTCAATGAGCAGTTCTTC. Translated, it gives CASSRTSGSVNEQFF.

There are many counts of this clonotype. This chain joins TRBV9 and TRBJ2-1; TRBD1 agrees at 9 bases. This CDR3 spans 13 amino acids. Looked up from germline, CDR1 is SGDLS and CDR2 is YYNGEE. J lost 6 bases, V lost 8 bases, and 6 bases had no gene match. The DNA for the CDR3 is TGTGCCAGTAGGGGGACAGGGACCAATGAGCAGTTCTTC. Its translation: CASRGTGTNEQFF.

Many counts were recorded for this clonotype. The chain has TRBV6-1 and TRBJ2-1; 11 positions match TRBD2. The CDR3 contains 16 residues. V dropped 5 bases and J dropped 6; count of bases not matched to a gene: 9. Germline loops: CDR1 MNHNS, CDR2 SASEGT. DNA of the CDR3: TGTGCCAGCAGTCCTCCCGGGACTAGCGGCGCCAATGAGCAGTTCTTC. Translating gives CASSPPGTSGANEQFF.

This clonotype was counted many times. The chain joins TRBV6-1 to TRBJ1-2; D is possibly TRBD1 (5 bases). The length of the CDR3 is 13 residues. Germline lookup yields CDR1 MNHNS and CDR2 SASEGT. The ends were cut back, 9 bases at V and 8 bases at J, with 19 bases in the middle. CDR3 nucleotide sequence: TGTGCCAGTTGGAGGGGAGGGGTTGCGGGCTACACCTTC. Its translation is CASWRGGVAGYTF.

This clonotype has at least ten counts. The V and J genes are TRBV20-1 and TRBJ1-5, with a possible D match to TRBD1 (5 bases). Trimming took off 0 bases at V and 6 bases at J, with 18 bases between the two ends. Germline V gene sequence: CDR1 DFQATT, CDR2 SNEGSKA (reference sequence). This CDR3 is 16 amino acids long. DNA for the CDR3: TGCAGTGCTAGAGACATCGTAGGGCAGGGTTTTCAGCCCCAGCATTTT. Its translation: CSARDIVGQGFQPQHF.

This clonotype showed up many times. The chain joins TRBV27 to TRBJ2-7; D gene uncertain. Trimming removed 2 bases at V and 3 bases at J, with 11 bases between. The CDR3 is 14 residues long. Looked up from germline, CDR1 is MNHEY and CDR2 is SMNVEV (reference sequence). CDR3: CASSLRGINYEQYF. CDR3 DNA: TGTGCCAGCAGTTTACGAGGAATCAACTACGAGCAGTACTTC.

This clonotype has at least ten counts. V and J are TRBV7-9 and TRBJ2-5, with no clear D. This CDR3 has 13 residues. Deletions cut 5 bases from V and 6 bases from J, with 13 bases between. The V gene's germline CDR1 is SEHNR and CDR2 FQNEAQ (reference sequence). CDR3 sequence (DNA): TGTGCCAGCAGCGAAAATGCAGGCAAGACCCAGTACTTC. Translating it yields CASSENAGKTQYF.

The rearrangement links TRBV7-2 to TRBJ2-7; 8 nucleotides agree with TRBD1. Trimming removed 2 bases from V and 3 bases from J; junction bases left unmatched: 6. Germline-derived CDR1 and CDR2 are SGHTA and FQGNSA. The CDR3 length is 15 residues. DNA of the CDR3: TGTGCCAGCAGCTTATCAGGGGGCCCCGACTACGAGCAGTACTTC. As protein: CASSLSGGPDYEQYF.

This clonotype was seen ten or more times. V usage is TRBV6-5 and J usage is TRBJ1-2; 9 positions match TRBD1. Germline CDR1 and CDR2: MNHEY and SVGAGI. V lost 0 bases, J lost 10 bases, and 6 bases stayed unmatched. The CDR3 extends over 14 amino acids. CDR3 nucleotide sequence: TGTGCCAGCAGTTACTCGGGACAGGGAGCTGTCTACACCTTC. Translating it yields CASSYSGQGAVYTF.

This clonotype was picked up many times. The V call is TRBV2, the J call TRBJ1-2; TRBD1 might be the D (5 bases). Germline CDR1 and CDR2: SNHLY and FYNNEI. This CDR3 has 13 amino acids. Trimming removed 4 bases from V and 3 bases from J, with 9 bases in between. The CDR3 nucleotides read TGTGCCAGCAGTGCCCGACAGTACTATGGCTACACCTTC. It specifies CASSARQYYGYTF. The whole variable domain, filled in from reference TRBV2 and TRBJ1-2, reads EPEVTQTPSHQVTQMGQEVILRCVPISNHLYFYWYRQILGQKVEFLVSFYNNEISEKSEIFDDQFSVERPDGSNFTLKIRSTKLEDSAMYFCASSARQYYGYTFGSGTRLTVV.

This clonotype was counted ten times or more. The J gene is TRBJ2-6, the V gene TRBV4-3, with D hard to call. Trimming took 6 bases from V and 2 from J, leaving 2 bases between them. CDR1 and CDR2 (germline): LGHNA, YSLEER. The CDR3 sequence is 12 residues long. The CDR3 coding sequence is TGCGCCAGCAGTGCTGGGGCCAACGTCCTGACTTTC. This encodes CASSAGANVLTF.

The chain links TRBV6-6 to TRBJ2-7; tentatively, D is TRBD1 (6 bases). CDR3 length: 14 residues. Germline V CDR1 and CDR2: MNHNY, SVGAGI (reference sequence). V was cut by 5 bases and J by 2 bases, with 13 bases left in between. The CDR3 DNA reads as TGTGCCAGCAGTACCCTGGACAGAGCCTACGAGCAGTACTTC. This encodes CASSTLDRAYEQYF.

In this sample, this clonotype turned up many times. The chain is built from TRBV12-3 or TRBV12-4 and TRBJ2-5, with D uncertain. Between the trimmed V and J ends, which lost 3 bases and 0 bases, there was a span of 5 bases. The CDR3 runs 13 residues. The CDR3 here is CASSFADQETQYF. The CDR3 DNA is TGTGCCAGCAGTTTCGCGGACCAAGAGACCCAGTACTTC.

The rearrangement joins TRBV24-1 to TRBJ2-1; TRBD1 matches 10 bases. Trimming cost V 3 bases and J 7 bases; bases outside gene matches: 5. The germline V gene encodes CDR1 KGHDR and CDR2 SFDVKD. The CDR3 has 15 amino acids. The CDR3: CATSDERDRGNEQFF. The CDR3 region has the DNA TGTGCCACCAGTGATGAGCGGGACAGGGGTAATGAGCAGTTCTTC.